This T cell receptor (beta chain) emerged from a study of human T cells and chemical hapten exposure. General study findings and limits: No shift was seen in TCRs above 1 in 1000 frequency with DPC sensitization.

The CDR3 is 11 residues long. Between the trimmed V and J ends, which lost 1 base and 6 bases, there was a span of 3 bases. Germline V CDR1 and CDR2: SGHKS, YYEKEE (reference sequence). This clonotype was counted at least ten times. What it binds is unknown. TCRdb passed the RACE reads through MiXCR, listing each CDR3 protein once. The top ten hold about 1.5% of the sample, which has about 45,000 distinct CDR3 sequences, about 4.5% seen once. Time point noted: healthy volunteer bleed at 2 weeks. Blood, whole and unfractionated, served as the source for total RNA extraction. The sequence was obtained from a female donor in good health. Some clones in this sample may be carry-over from other donors' samples. The specimen was whole blood. This rearrangement joins TRBV5-5 to TRBJ2-3; no firm D call. The CDR3 DNA is TGTGCCAGCAGCTTGTTGGATACGCAGTATTTT. This encodes CASSLLDTQYF.